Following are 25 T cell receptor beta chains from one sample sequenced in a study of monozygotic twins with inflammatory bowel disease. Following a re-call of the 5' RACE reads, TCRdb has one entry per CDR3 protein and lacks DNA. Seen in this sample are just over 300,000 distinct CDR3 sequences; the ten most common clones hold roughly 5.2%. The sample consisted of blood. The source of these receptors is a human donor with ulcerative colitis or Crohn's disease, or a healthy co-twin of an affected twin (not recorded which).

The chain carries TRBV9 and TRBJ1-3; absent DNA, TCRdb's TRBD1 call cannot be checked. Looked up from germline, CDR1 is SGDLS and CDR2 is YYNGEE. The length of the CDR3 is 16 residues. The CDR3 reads CASSPQGQGGGNTIYF.

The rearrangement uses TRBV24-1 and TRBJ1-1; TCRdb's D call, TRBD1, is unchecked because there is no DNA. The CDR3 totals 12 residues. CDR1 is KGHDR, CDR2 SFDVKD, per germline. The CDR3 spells CATSDAGTEAFF.

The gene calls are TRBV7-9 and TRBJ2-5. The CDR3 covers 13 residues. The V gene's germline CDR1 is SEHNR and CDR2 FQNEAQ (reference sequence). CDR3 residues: CASSPLSQETQYF.

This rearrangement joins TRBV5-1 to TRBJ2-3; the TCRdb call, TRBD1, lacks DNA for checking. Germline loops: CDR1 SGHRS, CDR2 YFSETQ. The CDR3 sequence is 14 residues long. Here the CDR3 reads CASRPGPGGDTQYF.

CDR3 protein: CAIGGQVYTEAFF. The chain recombines TRBV10-3 with TRBJ1-1; the TCRdb call, TRBD1, lacks DNA for checking. Germline assignment: CDR1 ENHRY and CDR2 SYGVKD. This CDR3 is built from 13 residues.

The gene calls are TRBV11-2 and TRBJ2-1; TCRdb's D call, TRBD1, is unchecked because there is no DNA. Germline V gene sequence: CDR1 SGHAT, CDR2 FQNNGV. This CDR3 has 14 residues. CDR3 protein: CASRVGPSYNEQFF.

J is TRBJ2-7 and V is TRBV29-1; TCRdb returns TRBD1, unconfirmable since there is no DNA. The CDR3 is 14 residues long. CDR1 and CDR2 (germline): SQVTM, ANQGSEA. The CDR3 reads CSAQSRDRNYEQYF.

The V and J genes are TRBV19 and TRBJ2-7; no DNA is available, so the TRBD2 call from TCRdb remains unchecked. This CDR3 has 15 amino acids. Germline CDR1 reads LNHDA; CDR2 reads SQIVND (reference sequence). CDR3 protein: CASSAGTSGRYEQYF.

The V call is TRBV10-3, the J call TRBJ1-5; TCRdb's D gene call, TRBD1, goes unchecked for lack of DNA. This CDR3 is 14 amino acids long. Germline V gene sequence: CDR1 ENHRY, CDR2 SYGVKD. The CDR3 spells CAIRPGTGDQPQHF.

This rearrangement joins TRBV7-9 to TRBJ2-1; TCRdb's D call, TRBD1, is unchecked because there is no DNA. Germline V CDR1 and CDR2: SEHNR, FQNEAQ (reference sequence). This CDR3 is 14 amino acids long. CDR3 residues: CASSAPPSYNEQFF.

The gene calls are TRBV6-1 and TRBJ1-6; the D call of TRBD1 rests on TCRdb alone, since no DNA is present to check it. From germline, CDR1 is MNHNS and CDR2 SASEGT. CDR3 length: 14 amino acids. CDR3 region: CASSAGGDNSPLHF.

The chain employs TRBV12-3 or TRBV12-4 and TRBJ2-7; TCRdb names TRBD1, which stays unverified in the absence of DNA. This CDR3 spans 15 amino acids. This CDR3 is CASSTGGWGSYEQYF.

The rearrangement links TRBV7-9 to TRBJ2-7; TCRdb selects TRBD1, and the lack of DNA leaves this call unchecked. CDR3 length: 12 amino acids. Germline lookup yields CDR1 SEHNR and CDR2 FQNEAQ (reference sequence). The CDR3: CASRSQGAEQYF.

The CDR3 loop is CASSPAYENTEAFF. The chain carries TRBV18 and TRBJ1-1. The CDR3 spans 14 residues. CDR1 is KGHSH, CDR2 LQKENI, per germline.

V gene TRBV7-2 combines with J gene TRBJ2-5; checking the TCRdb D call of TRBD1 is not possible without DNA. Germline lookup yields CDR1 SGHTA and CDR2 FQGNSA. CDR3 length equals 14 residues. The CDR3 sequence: CASNSDRVSETQYF. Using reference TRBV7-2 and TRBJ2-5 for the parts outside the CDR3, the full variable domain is GAGVSQSPSNKVTEKGKDVELRCDPISGHTALYWYRQSLGQGLEFLIYFQGNSAPDKSGLPSDRFSAERTGGSVSTLTIQRTQQEDSAVYLCASNSDRVSETQYFGPGTRLLVL.

CDR3 sequence: CASSVVGQGANSGNTIYF. V gene TRBV9 combines with J gene TRBJ1-3; TCRdb's assignment of TRBD1 cannot be checked, as there is no DNA. The CDR3 sequence is 18 residues long. Germline V gene lookup returns CDR1 SGDLS and CDR2 YYNGEE.

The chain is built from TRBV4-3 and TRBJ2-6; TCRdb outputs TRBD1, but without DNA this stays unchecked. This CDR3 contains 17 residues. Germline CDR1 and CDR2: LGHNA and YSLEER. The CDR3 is CASSQDWDSSGANVLTF.

Here the CDR3 reads CATSREQGEQYF. V is TRBV15 and J is TRBJ2-7; the TCRdb call, TRBD1, lacks DNA for checking. Germline V gene sequence: CDR1 LNHNV, CDR2 YYDKDF (reference sequence). CDR3 length equals 12 residues.

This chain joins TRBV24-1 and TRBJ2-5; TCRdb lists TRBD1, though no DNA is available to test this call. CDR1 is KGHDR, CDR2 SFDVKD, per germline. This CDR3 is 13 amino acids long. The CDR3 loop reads CATGQGALETQYF.

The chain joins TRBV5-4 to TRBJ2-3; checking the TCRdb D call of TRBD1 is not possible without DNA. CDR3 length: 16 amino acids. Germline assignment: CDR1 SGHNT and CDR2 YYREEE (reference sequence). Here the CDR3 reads CASSSPFSGRTDTQYF.

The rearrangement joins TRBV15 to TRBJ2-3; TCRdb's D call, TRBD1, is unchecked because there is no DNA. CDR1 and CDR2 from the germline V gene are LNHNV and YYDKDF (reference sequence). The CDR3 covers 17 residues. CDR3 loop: CATSREAGDPATDTQYF.

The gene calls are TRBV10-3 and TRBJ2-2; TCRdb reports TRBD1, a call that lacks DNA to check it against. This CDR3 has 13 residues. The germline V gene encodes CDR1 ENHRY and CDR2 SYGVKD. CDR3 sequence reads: CAISEEGAGELFF.

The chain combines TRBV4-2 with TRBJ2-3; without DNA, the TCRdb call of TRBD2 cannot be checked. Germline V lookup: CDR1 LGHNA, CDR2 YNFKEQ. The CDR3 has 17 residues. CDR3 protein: CASRQMAAGVSTDTQYF.

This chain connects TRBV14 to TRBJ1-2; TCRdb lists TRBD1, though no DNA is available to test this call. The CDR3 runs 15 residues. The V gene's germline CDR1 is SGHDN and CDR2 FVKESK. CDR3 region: CASSQDRTGRWGYTF.

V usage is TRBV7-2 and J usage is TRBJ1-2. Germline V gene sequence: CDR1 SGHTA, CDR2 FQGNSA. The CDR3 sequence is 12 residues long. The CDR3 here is CASSLGLGGYTF.